This T cell receptor beta chain is from a study of blood T cell repertoires in COVID-19. About the study: Spain, Italy and the United States supplied samples that represented acute and convalescent COVID-19. T cells, B-cell-depleted T cells, or PBMCs provided the cDNA or gDNA that served as material.

Per the original data handling: Amplification of reference gene primers was used by the study to estimate nucleated cell counts. TCRdb's copy holds only in-frame clones and misses some; the assay was immunoSEQ multiplex PCR. The V and J calls and clone size were taken over from that table, and D and trimming were inferred from the DNA. The top ten clones hold over 15% of a sample with approximately 120,000 clones, 75% to 85% of them seen once. The sample comprised peripheral blood. The sequence derives from a man of 80 years or more with acute or convalescent COVID-19.

The CDR3 sequence is CASSEFGMGLGQETQYF. CDR3 coding DNA: TGTGCCAGCAGTGAATTCGGTATGGGACTGGGCCAAGAGACCCAGTACTTC. V and J are TRBV25-1 and TRBJ2-5, with D possibly being TRBD2 (6 bases). The CDR3 is 17 amino acids. V lost 1 base, J lost 1 base, and 16 bases lay in between. Germline CDR1 reads MGHDK; CDR2 reads SYGVNS.